The clone carrying this T cell receptor (beta chain) was seen only a few times. Sequenced by immunoSEQ multiplex PCR; TCRdb stores in-frame clones only, minus some. The sample has about 80,000 clones; approximately 94% are singletons. The V and J ends lost 1 base and 6 bases respectively, with 11 bases between them. Germline assignment: CDR1 SGHNT and CDR2 YYREEE (reference sequence). The CDR3 consists of 14 residues. The data derive from a study of technical replicates of blood from several donors. This receptor was taken from a human donor in good health. Sequenced sample: T cells isolated from PBMCs. This chain links TRBV5-4 with TRBJ2-1, with D possibly matching TRBD1 (6 bases). CDR3: CASSLLLGANEQFF. CDR3 coding DNA: TGTGCCAGCAGCTTGCTTCTGGGGGCCAATGAGCAGTTCTTC. Variable domain in full (rest from reference TRBV5-4 and TRBJ2-1): ETGVTQSPTHLIKTRGQQVTLRCSSQSGHNTVSWYQQALGQGPQFIFQYYREEENGRGNFPPRFSGLQFPNYSSELNVNALELDDSALYLCASSLLLGANEQFFGPGTRLTVL.